This is a list of T cell receptor beta chains from one sample in a study of blood T cell repertoires in COVID-19. The repertoire was sequenced with immunoSEQ multiplex PCR; TCRdb's copy has only in-frame clones and lacks some. The sample lists 150,000 to 200,000 clones, around 79% occurring once. The sample was peripheral blood. Every receptor here comes from a woman aged 70 to 79 with acute or convalescent COVID-19. The CDR3 runs from the conserved cysteine through the conserved F or W. Fields, in order: J gene, D gene, V gene, clone size, CDR3 protein, CDR3 DNA. D genes are given only for firm matches. Expanded clones are given a class, and other clones once, few, many or no size at all.

>TRBJ2-7|TRBD1|TRBV5-5|.
CACTGGPTDVSEQYF
TGTGCCTGTACAGGGGGCCCGACAGACGTATCCGAGCAGTACTTC
>TRBJ2-5|TRBD2|TRBV6-6|.
CASSDSGRWEETQYF
TGTGCCAGCAGTGATAGCGGGAGATGGGAAGAGACCCAGTACTTC
>TRBJ1-2|.|TRBV7-9|.
CASSLAVSSGYTF
TGTGCCAGCAGCTTAGCCGTGAGTTCTGGCTACACCTTC
>TRBJ2-7|.|TRBV27|.
CASSLGGADYEQYF
TGTGCCAGCAGTTTAGGTGGGGCAGACTACGAGCAGTACTTC
>TRBJ1-1|.|TRBV19|.
CASSTVLMNTEAFF
TGTGCCAGTAGTACCGTTCTTATGAACACTGAAGCTTTCTTT
>TRBJ2-2|TRBD2|TRBV7-3|.
CASSLSGRTGELFF
TGTGCCAGCAGCCTTAGCGGGAGGACCGGGGAGCTGTTTTTT
>TRBJ1-3|.|TRBV2|.
CASEQGLRGGTGNTIYF
TGTGCCAGCGAGCAGGGGCTAAGGGGTGGTACTGGAAACACCATATATTTT
>TRBJ1-1|TRBD1|TRBV11-2|few
CASSPNRGTEAFF
TGTGCCAGCAGCCCCAACAGGGGCACTGAAGCTTTCTTT
>TRBJ1-1|.|TRBV7-8|.
CASSLVRQENTEAFF
TGTGCCAGCAGCTTAGTCAGACAAGAGAACACTGAAGCTTTCTTT
>TRBJ2-7|.|TRBV15|.
CATSRSGLYEQYF
TGTGCCACCAGCAGATCAGGGCTCTACGAGCAGTACTTC
>TRBJ1-5|TRBD1|TRBV7-8|.
CASSQGQETNQPQHF
TGTGCCAGCAGCCAGGGACAGGAGACCAATCAGCCCCAGCATTTT
>TRBJ2-1|TRBD2|TRBV10-3|.
CAISEPDSGLAGRDEQFF
TGTGCCATCAGTGAGCCGGACTCGGGACTAGCGGGGAGGGATGAGCAGTTCTTC
>TRBJ1-2|.|TRBV9|.
CASSVVMGEGGYTF
TGTGCCAGCAGCGTAGTCATGGGGGAGGGAGGCTACACCTTC
>TRBJ2-2|TRBD1|TRBV7-8|.
CASSRAPRGPLSTGELFF
TGTGCCAGCAGCCGAGCCCCCAGGGGGCCCTTGAGCACCGGGGAGCTGTTTTTT
>TRBJ2-1|TRBD2|TRBV7-8|few
CASSSGPTSGWGNEQFF
TGTGCCAGCAGCTCGGGTCCTACTAGCGGCTGGGGCAATGAGCAGTTCTTC
>TRBJ2-1|.|TRBV7-8|.
CASSLALVWKWINEQFF
TGTGCCAGCAGCTTAGCGCTAGTCTGGAAGTGGATAAATGAGCAGTTCTTC
>TRBJ2-1|TRBD1|TRBV27|.
CASSSPYRGSGNEQFF
TGTGCCAGCAGCAGCCCATACAGGGGATCTGGCAATGAGCAGTTCTTC
>TRBJ2-7|TRBD1|TRBV10-2|.
CASSEIGTGEAKQYF
TGCGCCAGCAGTGAAATCGGGACAGGGGAAGCGAAGCAGTACTTC
>TRBJ1-5|TRBD1|TRBV24-1|.
CATSDGGQINQPQHF
TGTGCCACCAGTGATGGGGGACAGATAAATCAGCCCCAGCATTTT
>TRBJ2-7|TRBD1|TRBV18|.
CASSLAVGTASYEQYF
TGTGCCAGCTCACTCGCCGTCGGGACAGCCTCCTACGAGCAGTACTTC
>TRBJ1-2|TRBD1|TRBV6-5|.
CASSRTRTGTYGYTF
TGTGCCAGCAGTCGAACCCGGACAGGGACCTATGGCTACACCTTC
>TRBJ1-1|.|TRBV5-6|.
CASSPPSRGDNTEAFF
TGTGCCAGCAGCCCGCCTTCTAGAGGTGATAACACTGAAGCTTTCTTT
>TRBJ2-7|TRBD1|TRBV18|.
CASSPGTGGGEQYF
TGTGCCAGCTCACCTGGGACAGGGGGAGGCGAGCAGTACTTC
>TRBJ1-4|.|TRBV19|.
CASSGNGAGEKLFF
TGTGCCAGTAGTGGAAATGGGGCTGGTGAAAAACTGTTTTTT
>TRBJ2-1|.|TRBV6-1|.
CASSESLGLYNEQFF
TGTGCCAGCAGTGAATCTTTGGGGCTCTACAATGAGCAGTTCTTC
>TRBJ2-3|TRBD1|TRBV18|.
CASSLGQDSDTQYF
TGTGCCAGCTCACTCGGACAGGATTCCGATACGCAGTATTTT
>TRBJ2-7|TRBD2|TRBV14|.
CASSPIRTSPSNEQYF
TGTGCCAGCAGCCCAATCAGGACTAGCCCTTCTAACGAGCAGTACTTC
>TRBJ2-1|.|TRBV9|.
CASSVGSRGLFLFF
.
>TRBJ2-3|TRBD2|TRBV5-1|once
CASSRGDGDTQYF
TGCGCCAGCAGCCGGGGGGATGGGGATACGCAGTATTTT
>TRBJ1-4|.|TRBV2|.
CASSERRGAGEKLFF
TGTGCCAGCAGTGAACGTCGGGGGGCTGGTGAAAAACTGTTTTTT
>TRBJ1-5|.|TRBV2|.
CASSDRGYSNQPQHF
TGTGCCAGCAGTGACCGGGGATATAGCAATCAGCCCCAGCATTTT
>TRBJ2-1|.|TRBV5-1|.
CASSLRSRDNEQFF
TGCGCCAGCAGCTTGAGGTCTCGGGACAATGAGCAGTTCTTC
>TRBJ2-3|.|TRBV5-6|.
CASSLRLQASTDTQYF
TGTGCCAGCAGCTTGCGATTGCAGGCGAGCACAGATACGCAGTATTTT
>TRBJ2-7|TRBD2|TRBV5-4|.
CASSTGLAGAYEQYF
TGTGCCAGCAGCACTGGACTAGCGGGGGCCTACGAGCAGTACTTC
>TRBJ2-1|TRBD2|TRBV7-8|.
CASSLFTSGSNEQFF
TGTGCCAGCAGCTTATTTACTAGCGGGAGCAATGAGCAGTTCTTC
>TRBJ2-6|.|TRBV9|.
CASSVKLLGAGANVLTF
TGTGCCAGCAGCGTTAAATTATTAGGGGCTGGGGCCAACGTCCTGACTTTC
>TRBJ2-1|TRBD2|TRBV3-1/TRBV3-2|.
CASSSTSGTYNEQFF
TGTGCCAGCAGCTCTACTAGCGGGACTTACAATGAGCAGTTCTTC
>TRBJ1-1|.|TRBV19|.
CASSNQVNTEAFF
TGTGCCAGTAGTAATCAGGTGAACACTGAAGCTTTCTTT
>TRBJ2-1|TRBD2|TRBV5-5|.
CASSLSLAGDNEQFF
TGTGCCAGCAGCTTAAGTCTAGCGGGGGACAATGAGCAGTTCTTC
>TRBJ1-5|.|TRBV3-1/TRBV3-2|.
CASSQNTGSNQPQHF
TGTGCCAGCAGCCAAAACACAGGTAGCAATCAGCCCCAGCATTTT
>TRBJ2-1|TRBD2|TRBV10-2|.
CASRGGTSGNYEQFF
TGCGCCAGCAGGGGAGGGACTAGCGGGAACTATGAGCAGTTCTTC
>TRBJ1-3|.|TRBV6-5|few
CASSRGAGNTIYF
TGTGCCAGCAGCCGGGGTGCTGGAAACACCATATATTTT
>TRBJ2-1|.|TRBV27|once
CASSRGRDRVVPSGTNEQFF
TGTGCCAGCAGTAGGGGGAGGGACAGGGTTGTCCCTAGCGGGACCAATGAGCAGTTCTTC
>TRBJ2-5|TRBD2|TRBV7-9|once
CASSPSGTQTQYF
TGTGCCAGCAGCCCTAGCGGGACTCAGACCCAGTACTTC